This TCR beta chain was retrieved from a study of T cells in localized non-small cell lung cancer. Study-level results: Detection in adjacent lung was observed for a median around 59 of the top 100 tumor clones. There was higher T cell clonality in uninvolved adjacent lung than in tumor, and it was highest there. Elevated blood T cell density was associated with longer overall survival.

This CDR3 contains 15 residues. Between the trimmed V and J ends, which lost 6 bases and 2 bases, there was a span of 14 bases. CDR1 and CDR2 from the germline V gene are SNHLY and FYNNEI. In the case of this clone: The antigen is undetermined.

Here immunoSEQ multiplex PCR was the method, and the copy in TCRdb shows in-frame clones only, minus some. The sample yields roughly 70,000 clones, about 90% seen once. The specimen comprised peripheral blood, sampled before any cancer treatment. The TCR originated in a male donor older than 55 with stage III squamous cell lung carcinoma. The chain uses TRBV2 and TRBJ2-1, with D perhaps assigned TRBD1 or TRBD2 (5 bases each). The CDR3 is CASRERGATYNEQFF. DNA of the CDR3: TGTGCCAGCAGGGAGAGAGGGGCCACCTACAATGAGCAGTTCTTC.